These T cell receptor beta chains were read from a single sample in a study of early T cells in non-severe SARS-CoV-2 infection. MiXCR was run by TCRdb on the 5' RACE reads, yielding one entry per CDR3 protein. The repertoire holds 80,000 or so distinct CDR3 sequences, with around 16% as singletons. Material for sequencing was whole blood. The source of these receptors is an adult who was a healthcare worker with PCR-confirmed SARS-CoV-2 infection or an uninfected control (not recorded which). Both conserved end residues are part of each CDR3.

>TRBV27|TRBJ2-5
CASSITGKTQYF
>TRBV12-3/TRBV12-4|TRBJ1-2
CASSLTGNYGYTF
>TRBV11-3|TRBJ2-7
CASSRGQGAYEQYF
>TRBV7-2|TRBJ1-4
CASSQRTALSEKLFF
>TRBV3-1|TRBJ2-7
CATMDRSSYEQYF
>TRBV4-2|TRBJ2-7
CASSQVNRGQEQYF
>TRBV11-2|TRBJ2-7
CASTHWAGHSYEQYF
>TRBV29-1|TRBJ1-2
CSVGGSSYGYTF
>TRBV29-1|TRBJ1-1
CSVDRAYTEAFF
>TRBV6-6|TRBJ2-7
CASSYSRDRVEYEQYF
>TRBV7-9|TRBJ1-3
CASRSNSGNTIYF
>TRBV28|TRBJ1-3
CASSLVGSGNTIYF
>TRBV18|TRBJ2-2
CASSPQGAGELFF
>TRBV20-1|TRBJ2-3
CSARNSGTSTDTQYF
>TRBV20-1|TRBJ2-1
CSARARQGSSYNEQFF
>TRBV6-1|TRBJ2-1
CASSEVRGGEQFF
>TRBV5-1|TRBJ2-3
CASSLVGTSGGTDTQYF
>TRBV3-1|TRBJ2-1
CASSRTAGTSYSYNEQFF
>TRBV2|TRBJ2-1
CASSDPGRDNEQFF
>TRBV6-5|TRBJ2-1
CASKRSGEGNEQFF
>TRBV5-6|TRBJ1-5
CASSLRGIGNQPQHF
>TRBV20-1|TRBJ1-5
CSAIPGHGEEPQHF
>TRBV29-1|TRBJ2-7
CSAIGTSYEQYF
>TRBV20-1|TRBJ2-7
CSASFSGQTYEQYF
>TRBV20-1|TRBJ2-5
CSAINPMAGGETQYF
>TRBV27|TRBJ2-7
CASSQGGYEQYF
>TRBV9|TRBJ1-1
CASSATYMNTEAFF
>TRBV7-2|TRBJ2-1
CASSPIKGAYEQFF
>TRBV6-6|TRBJ1-1
CASRPRVSNTEAFF
>TRBV14|TRBJ2-7
CASSQGLAYEQYF
>TRBV7-2|TRBJ2-5
CASSPPGGPQETQYF
>TRBV6-2/TRBV6-3|TRBJ1-1
CASSYRGLLNTEAFF
>TRBV6-5|TRBJ1-2
CASRPQVAPGYTF
>TRBV18|TRBJ1-1
CASSPLPPGGTMNTEAFF
>TRBV10-2|TRBJ2-2
CASSVNRGLNTGELFF
>TRBV10-2|TRBJ1-2
CASSPDFKTGYTF
>TRBV9|TRBJ2-2
CASSAPSVGATGELFF
>TRBV28|TRBJ2-7
CASSWSGVPYEQYF
>TRBV11-2|TRBJ2-2
CASSSYSSGELFF
>TRBV5-5|TRBJ2-1
CASSPDTFSYNEQFF
>TRBV28|TRBJ1-4
CASSLKNPGQALF
>TRBV7-9|TRBJ1-4
CASSSRRHSAEKLFF
>TRBV27|TRBJ2-3
CASSLSESTDTQYF
>TRBV29-1|TRBJ2-7
CSHTSGSYEQYF
>TRBV7-2|TRBJ2-7
CASSSSPGYEQYF
>TRBV5-1|TRBJ1-3
CASSPDVGAGGNTIYF
>TRBV20-1|TRBJ2-1
CSARGVDISYNEQFF
>TRBV2|TRBJ2-7
CVSSGQGHEQYF
>TRBV28|TRBJ2-5
CASSLGGRRETQYF
>TRBV20-1|TRBJ1-1
CSARPGLGVGTEAFF
>TRBV7-2|TRBJ2-2
CASSLTSGGPGELFF
>TRBV5-5|TRBJ2-5
CASSLAGRQETQYF
>TRBV7-2|TRBJ2-5
CASSLEGRLALQETQYF
>TRBV29-1|TRBJ1-2
CSVENSNYGYTF
>TRBV7-2|TRBJ2-1
CASSLVTRIPINEQFF
>TRBV27|TRBJ2-7
CASSFVPVYEQYF
>TRBV11-3|TRBJ2-2
CASSLTMFGELFF